This T cell receptor beta chain was sequenced for a study of OX40 agonist ivuxolimab in advanced cancers. Whole-study results and caveats: With doses of 0.1 to 3.0 mg/kg, CD4+ and CD8+ blood T cells had undergone clonal expansion by week 6.

Sequencing was performed with immunoSEQ multiplex PCR; in TCRdb, only in-frame clones are kept and a portion is missing. The data hold 91,000 or so clones, with approximately 95% observed a single time. As concerns this clone: Its antigen remains unidentified.

Germline CDR1 and CDR2: LGHNT and FRNRAP. V was cut by 9 bases and J by 8 bases, with 16 bases left in between. CDR3 length equals 12 residues. Sequencing was performed on CD4+ or CD8+ T cells sorted from blood, taken in a trial of the OX40 agonist ivuxolimab. The clonotype was recovered from an adult with an advanced solid tumor such as melanoma, head and neck, liver or kidney cancer. V usage is TRBV12-5 and J usage is TRBJ1-2; tentatively, D is TRBD1 (6 bases). In DNA, the CDR3 is TGTGCTAGCCCCCGGGGGGCGCGGGGCTACACCTTC. This sequence encodes CASPRGARGYTF.